This T cell receptor beta chain stems from a study of T cells in Graves' hyperthyroidism and ophthalmopathy. Study-wide points: Ophthalmopathy and stable hyperthyroidism were separated by a 13 V-J model.

Template material for amplifying TCR beta CDR3 regions consisted of RNA transcripts. Initially, a first-round RT-PCR of the TCR CDR3 employed the HTBI primer set. TCRdb processed the multiplex PCR reads anew with MiXCR; each CDR3 protein has one entry. The repertoire holds about 770,000 distinct CDR3 sequences, with around 20% as singletons. This clonotype was detected a few times. What it binds is not known. The length of the CDR3 is 14 residues. Germline V lookup: CDR1 MNHNS, CDR2 SASEGT. Trimming at V came to 6 bases and at J to 7 bases, leaving 6 bases not matched to a gene. Diagnosis rested on symptoms, serum thyroxine and TRAb, thyroid ultrasound, and orbital computed tomography. The blood sample dates from first hyperthyroidism diagnosis, preceding any ophthalmopathy symptoms.

This chain links TRBV6-1 with TRBJ1-6; 7 positions match TRBD1. The sequenced sample consisted of blood. The source of this sequence is a woman in her forties or fifties with Graves' hyperthyroidism that later progressed to Graves' ophthalmopathy. In DNA form, the CDR3 reads TGTGCCAGCAGGACAGGGATCGACAATTCACCCCTCCACTTT. Its protein is CASRTGIDNSPLHF.